This T cell receptor (beta chain) was retrieved from a study of graft-versus-host responses after intestinal transplantation. The CDR3 runs to 14 residues. Trimming removed 3 bases at V and 8 bases at J, with 11 bases between. CDR1 KGHSH and CDR2 LQKENI come from the germline V gene. Here immunoSEQ multiplex PCR was the method, and the copy in TCRdb shows in-frame clones only, minus some. The table lists around 30,000 clones, approximately 90% of them singletons. V usage is TRBV18 and J usage is TRBJ1-6, with D hard to call. This TCR was sampled from a human patient who received an intestinal transplant, so some T cells may come from the graft donor. Sequenced material: PBMCs, taken about 430 days after intestinal transplantation. In nucleotides, the CDR3 is TGTGCCAGCTCACCCGGTCCCTCGTATTCACCCCTCCACTTT. Amino acid sequence: CASSPGPSYSPLHF.